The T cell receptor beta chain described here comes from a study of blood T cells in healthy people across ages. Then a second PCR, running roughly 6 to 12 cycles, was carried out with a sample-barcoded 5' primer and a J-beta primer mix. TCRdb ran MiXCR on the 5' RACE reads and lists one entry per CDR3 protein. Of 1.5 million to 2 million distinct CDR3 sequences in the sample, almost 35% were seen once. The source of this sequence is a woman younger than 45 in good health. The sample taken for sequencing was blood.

CDR3 coding DNA: TGTGCCAGTAGAGGTGCCGGGACAGGGTGGAATGAGCAGTTCTTC. This gives the protein CASRGAGTGWNEQFF. V usage is TRBV19 and J usage is TRBJ2-1; 9 positions match TRBD1. Germline CDR1 and CDR2: LNHDA and SQIVND (reference sequence). The J segment lost 7 bases and the V segment lost 6 bases, leaving 10 bases of the junction unmatched. This CDR3 region has 15 residues.